Ten or more counts support the clone carrying this T cell receptor (beta chain). No antigen is known for it. These data belong to a study of T cell repertoires in cytomegalovirus infection. For the study at large: Matching HLA type, along with CMV infection, was indicated by public TCR beta signatures. Study results and limitations: Carriers of CMV and the relevant HLA type were discriminated by public TCR beta frequency.

The CDR3 runs to 15 residues. From germline, CDR1 is SGHAT and CDR2 FQDESV (reference sequence). V was shortened by 2 bases and J by 0 bases, with 8 bases between the two germline ends. MiXCR, run by TCRdb on the reads, gives a single entry per CDR3 protein. The sample holds some 920,000 distinct CDR3 sequences, roughly 30% seen once. The gene calls are TRBV11-1 and TRBJ2-1; perhaps TRBD2 as D (5 bases). This receptor was obtained from a human donor in good health (CMV status not recorded). Some clones in this sample may be carry-over from other donors' samples. Sequencing used cultured CD8+ T cells from PBMCs, obtained from culture after CMV antigen stimulation. The DNA for the CDR3 is TGTGCCAGCAGCTTAATCCTAGCCTCCTACAATGAGCAGTTCTTC. As protein: CASSLILASYNEQFF.